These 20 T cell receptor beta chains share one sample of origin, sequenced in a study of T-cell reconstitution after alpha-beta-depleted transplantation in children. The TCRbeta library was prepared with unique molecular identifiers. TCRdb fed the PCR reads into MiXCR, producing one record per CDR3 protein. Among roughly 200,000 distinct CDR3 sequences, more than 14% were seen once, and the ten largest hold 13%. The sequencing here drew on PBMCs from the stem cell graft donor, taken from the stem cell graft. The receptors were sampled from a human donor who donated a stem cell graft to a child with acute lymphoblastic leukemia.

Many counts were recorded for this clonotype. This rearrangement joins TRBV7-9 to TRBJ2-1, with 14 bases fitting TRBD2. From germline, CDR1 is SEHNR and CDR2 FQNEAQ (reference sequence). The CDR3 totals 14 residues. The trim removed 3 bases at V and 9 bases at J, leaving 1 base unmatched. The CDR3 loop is CASSFGLAGGEQFF. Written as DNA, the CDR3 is TGTGCCAGCAGCTTTGGACTAGCGGGGGGTGAGCAGTTCTTC.

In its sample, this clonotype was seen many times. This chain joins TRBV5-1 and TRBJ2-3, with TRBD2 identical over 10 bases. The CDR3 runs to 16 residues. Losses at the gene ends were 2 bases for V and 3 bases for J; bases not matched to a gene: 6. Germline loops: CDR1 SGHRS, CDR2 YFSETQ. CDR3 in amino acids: CASSFASGSRTDTQYF. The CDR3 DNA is TGCGCCAGCAGCTTTGCTAGCGGGAGTCGGACAGATACGCAGTATTTT.

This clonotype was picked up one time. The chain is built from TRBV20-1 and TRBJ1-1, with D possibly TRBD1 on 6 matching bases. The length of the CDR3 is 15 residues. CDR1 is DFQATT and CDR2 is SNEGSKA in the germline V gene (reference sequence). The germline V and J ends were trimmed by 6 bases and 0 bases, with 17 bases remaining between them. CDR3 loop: CSAEQGGGMNTEAFF. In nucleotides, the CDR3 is TGCAGTGCCGAACAGGGCGGCGGAATGAACACTGAAGCTTTCTTT.

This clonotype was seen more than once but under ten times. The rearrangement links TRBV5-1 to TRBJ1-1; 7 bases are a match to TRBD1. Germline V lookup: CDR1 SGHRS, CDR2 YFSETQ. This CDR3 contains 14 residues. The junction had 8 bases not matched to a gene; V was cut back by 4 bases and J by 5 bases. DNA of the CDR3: TGCGCCAGCAGCCCCCAGGGGGAGAGAACTGAAGCTTTCTTT. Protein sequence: CASSPQGERTEAFF.

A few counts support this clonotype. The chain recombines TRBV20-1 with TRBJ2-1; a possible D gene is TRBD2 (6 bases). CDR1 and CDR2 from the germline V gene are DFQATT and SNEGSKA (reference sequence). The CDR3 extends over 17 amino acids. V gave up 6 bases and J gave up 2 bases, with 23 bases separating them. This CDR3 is CSAKGRENLRTYNEQFF. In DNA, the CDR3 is TGCAGTGCCAAGGGGCGGGAAAACCTTAGGACCTACAATGAGCAGTTCTTC.

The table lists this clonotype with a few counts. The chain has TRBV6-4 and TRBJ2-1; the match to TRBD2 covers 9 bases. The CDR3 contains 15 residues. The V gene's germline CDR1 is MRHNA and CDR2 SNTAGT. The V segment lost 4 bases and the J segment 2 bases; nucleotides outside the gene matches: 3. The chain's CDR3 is CASSVASGAYNEQFF. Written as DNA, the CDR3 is TGTGCCAGCAGTGTAGCTAGCGGGGCCTACAATGAGCAGTTCTTC.

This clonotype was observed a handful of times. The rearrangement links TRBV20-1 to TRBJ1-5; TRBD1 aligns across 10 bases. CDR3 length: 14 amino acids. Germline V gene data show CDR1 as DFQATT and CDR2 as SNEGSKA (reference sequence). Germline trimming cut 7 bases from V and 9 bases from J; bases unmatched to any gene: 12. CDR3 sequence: CSGTGQGTLGPQHF. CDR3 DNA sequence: TGCAGTGGGACGGGACAGGGGACTTTAGGGCCCCAGCATTTT.

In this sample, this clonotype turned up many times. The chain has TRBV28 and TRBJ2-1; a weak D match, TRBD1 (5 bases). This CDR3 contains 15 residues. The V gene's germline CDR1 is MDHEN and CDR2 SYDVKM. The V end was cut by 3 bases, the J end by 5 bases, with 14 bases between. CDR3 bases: TGTGCCAGCAGTTTTAGTCTCATCAGGGACAATGAGCAGTTCTTC. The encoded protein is CASSFSLIRDNEQFF.

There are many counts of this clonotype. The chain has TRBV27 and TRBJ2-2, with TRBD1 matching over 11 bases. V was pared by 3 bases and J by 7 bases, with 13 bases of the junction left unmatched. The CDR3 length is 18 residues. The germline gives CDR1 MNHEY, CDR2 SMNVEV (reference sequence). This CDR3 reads CASSFHGTGGIWSGELFF. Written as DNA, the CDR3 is TGTGCCAGCAGTTTCCATGGGACAGGGGGAATCTGGAGCGGGGAGCTGTTTTTT.

CDR3 protein: CASSQVQYSYNEQFF. CDR3 in DNA: TGTGCCAGCAGCCAAGTACAGTATTCCTACAATGAGCAGTTCTTC. The rearrangement links TRBV4-2 to TRBJ2-1, with no clear D. Trimming stripped 1 base from V and 1 base from J, with 8 bases between. The CDR3 is made up of 15 amino acids. Per germline, CDR1 LGHNA and CDR2 YNFKEQ.

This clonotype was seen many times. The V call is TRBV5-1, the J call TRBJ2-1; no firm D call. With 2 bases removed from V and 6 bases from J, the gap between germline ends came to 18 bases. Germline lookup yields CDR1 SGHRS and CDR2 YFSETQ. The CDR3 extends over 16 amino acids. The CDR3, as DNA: TGCGCCAGCAGCTTTCTGGGTACAGCTCCGGCCAATGAGCAGTTCTTC. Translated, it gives CASSFLGTAPANEQFF.

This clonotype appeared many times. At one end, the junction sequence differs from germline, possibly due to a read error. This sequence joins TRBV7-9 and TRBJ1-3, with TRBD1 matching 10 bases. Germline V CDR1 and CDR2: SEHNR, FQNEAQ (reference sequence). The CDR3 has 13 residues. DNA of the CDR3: TGTGCCAGCAGCTCTCGGACAGGGGGACTCCCATCCTTT. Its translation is CASSSRTGGLPSF.

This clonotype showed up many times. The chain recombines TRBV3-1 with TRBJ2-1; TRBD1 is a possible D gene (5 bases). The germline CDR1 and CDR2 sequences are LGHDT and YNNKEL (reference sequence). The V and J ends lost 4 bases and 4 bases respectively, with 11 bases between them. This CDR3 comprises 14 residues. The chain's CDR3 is CASSLRQPYNEQFF. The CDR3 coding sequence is TGTGCCAGCAGCCTGAGACAGCCATACAATGAGCAGTTCTTC.

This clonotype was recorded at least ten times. DNA of the CDR3: TGTGCCAGCAGTTTAGGTTCGCATACGGATGAGCAGTTCTTC. This encodes CASSLGSHTDEQFF. J is TRBJ2-1 and V is TRBV12-3 or TRBV12-4; D gene uncertain. This CDR3 spans 14 amino acids. Trimming took off 1 base at V and 8 bases at J, with 12 bases between the two ends.

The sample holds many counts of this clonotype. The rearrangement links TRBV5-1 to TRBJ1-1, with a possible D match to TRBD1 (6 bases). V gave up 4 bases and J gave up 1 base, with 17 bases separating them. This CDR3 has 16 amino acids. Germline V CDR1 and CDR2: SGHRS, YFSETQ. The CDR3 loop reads CASSLRVTGPNTEAFF. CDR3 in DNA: TGCGCCAGCAGCCTAAGAGTGACAGGTCCGAACACTGAAGCTTTCTTT.

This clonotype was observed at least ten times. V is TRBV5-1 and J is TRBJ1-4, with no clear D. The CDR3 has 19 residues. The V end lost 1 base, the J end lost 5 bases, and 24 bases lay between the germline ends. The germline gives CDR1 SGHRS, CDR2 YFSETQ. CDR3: CASSLSGAMGILKNEKLFF. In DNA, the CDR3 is TGCGCCAGCAGCTTGTCTGGCGCAATGGGGATCTTGAAAAATGAAAAACTGTTTTTT.

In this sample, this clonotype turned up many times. The CDR3, as DNA: TGTGCCAGTAGTAAAACGATTCAGGGGGGAGCTTTCTTT. This codes for CASSKTIQGGAFF. The chain employs TRBV19 and TRBJ1-1, with TRBD1 identical over 7 bases. V lost 4 bases to trimming and J lost 10 bases; unmatched junction nucleotides: 9. CDR3 length equals 13 residues. Germline V gene data show CDR1 as LNHDA and CDR2 as SQIVND (reference sequence). The variable domain in full, with the rest retrieved from reference TRBV19 and TRBJ1-1, is DGGITQSPKYLFRKEGQNVTLSCEQNLNHDAMYWYRQDPGQGLRLIYYSQIVNDFQKGDIAEGYSVSREKKESFPLTVTSAQKNPTAFYLCASSKTIQGGAFFGQGTRLTVV.

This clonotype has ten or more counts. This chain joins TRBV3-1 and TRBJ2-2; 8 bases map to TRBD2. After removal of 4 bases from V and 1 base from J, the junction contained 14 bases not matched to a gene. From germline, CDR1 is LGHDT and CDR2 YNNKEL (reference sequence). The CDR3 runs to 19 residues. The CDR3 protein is CASSRRGSIAGQNTGELFF. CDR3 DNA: TGTGCCAGCAGCCGGAGGGGGTCCATAGCGGGACAGAACACCGGGGAGCTGTTTTTT.

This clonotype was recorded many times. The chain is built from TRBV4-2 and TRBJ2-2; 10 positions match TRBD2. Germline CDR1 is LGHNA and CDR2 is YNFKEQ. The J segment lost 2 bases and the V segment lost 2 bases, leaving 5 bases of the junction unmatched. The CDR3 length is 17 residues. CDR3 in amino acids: CASSQPLAGGNTGELFF. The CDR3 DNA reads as TGTGCCAGCAGCCAACCTTTAGCGGGAGGCAACACCGGGGAGCTGTTTTTT.

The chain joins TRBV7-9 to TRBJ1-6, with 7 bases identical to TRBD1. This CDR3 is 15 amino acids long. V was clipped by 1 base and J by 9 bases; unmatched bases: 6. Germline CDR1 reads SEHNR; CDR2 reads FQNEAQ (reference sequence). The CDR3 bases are TGTGCCAGCAGCTTAGACCGACAGGGAAGTTCACCCCTCCACTTT. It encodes CASSLDRQGSSPLHF. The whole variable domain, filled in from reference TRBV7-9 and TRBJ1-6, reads DTGVSQNPRHKITKRGQNVTFRCDPISEHNRLYWYRQTLGQGPEFLTYFQNEAQLEKSRLLSDRFSAERPKGSFSTLEIQRTEQGDSAMYLCASSLDRQGSSPLHFGNGTRLTVT.